This T cell receptor beta chain was sequenced during a study of early stage breast cancer tumors. Study context: Most invasive tumors, about 70% of the 16, were ER+/PR+/HER2-. Average read coverage per sample was about 10-fold.

Comment on this clone: Its antigen remains unknown.

The study's findings and limits: Tumors had around 2.4-fold higher T cell density than normal breast. Enriched TCRB sequences shared across patients were mostly commonly generated sequences.

The data were produced by immunoSEQ multiplex PCR, yet TCRdb's version contains in-frame clones alone and is incomplete. The sample includes about 10,000 clones, 64% of them seen just once. Source material: breast tumor tissue. The TCR was taken from a person aged 55 to 69 with breast cancer.

CDR3 in DNA: TGTGCCAGCAGGCCCGGGACAGATGGCTACACCTTC. Translated: CASRPGTDGYTF. The V gene is TRBV6-5, the J gene TRBJ1-2; 7 bases are a match to TRBD1. The CDR3 spans 12 residues. Germline V gives CDR1 MNHEY, CDR2 SVGAGI. V lost 6 bases and J lost 6; bases outside the gene matches: 4.